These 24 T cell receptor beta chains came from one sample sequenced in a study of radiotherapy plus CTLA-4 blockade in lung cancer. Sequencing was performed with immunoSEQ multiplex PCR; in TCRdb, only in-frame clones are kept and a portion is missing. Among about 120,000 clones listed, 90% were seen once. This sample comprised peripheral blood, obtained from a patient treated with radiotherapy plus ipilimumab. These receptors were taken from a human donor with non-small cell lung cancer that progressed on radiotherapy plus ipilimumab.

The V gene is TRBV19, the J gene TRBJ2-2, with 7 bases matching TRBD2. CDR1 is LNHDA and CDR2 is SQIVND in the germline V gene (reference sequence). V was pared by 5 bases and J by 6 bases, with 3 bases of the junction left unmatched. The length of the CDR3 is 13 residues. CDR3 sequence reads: CASSAGVPGELFF. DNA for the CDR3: TGTGCCAGTAGTGCGGGGGTACCCGGGGAGCTGTTTTTT.

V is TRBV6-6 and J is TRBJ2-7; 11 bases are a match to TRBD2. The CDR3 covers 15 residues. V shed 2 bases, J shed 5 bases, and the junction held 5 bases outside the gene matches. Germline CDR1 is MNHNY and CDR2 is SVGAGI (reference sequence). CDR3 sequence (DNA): TGTGCCAGCAGTTACGGGGCTAGCGGGAGGAACGAGCAGTACTTC. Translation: CASSYGASGRNEQYF.

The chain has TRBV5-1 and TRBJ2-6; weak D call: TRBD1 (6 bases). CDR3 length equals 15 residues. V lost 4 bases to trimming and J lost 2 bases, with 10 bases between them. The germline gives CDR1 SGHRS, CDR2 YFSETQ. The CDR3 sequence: CASSTGQPGANVLTF. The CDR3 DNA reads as TGCGCCAGCAGCACCGGACAGCCTGGGGCCAACGTCCTGACTTTC.

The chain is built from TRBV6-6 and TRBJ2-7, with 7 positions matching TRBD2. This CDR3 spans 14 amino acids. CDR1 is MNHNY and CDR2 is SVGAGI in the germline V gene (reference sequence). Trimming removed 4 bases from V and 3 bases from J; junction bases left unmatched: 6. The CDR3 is CASSSPGGDYEQYF. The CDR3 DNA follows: TGTGCCAGCAGTTCGCCGGGGGGAGACTACGAGCAGTACTTC.

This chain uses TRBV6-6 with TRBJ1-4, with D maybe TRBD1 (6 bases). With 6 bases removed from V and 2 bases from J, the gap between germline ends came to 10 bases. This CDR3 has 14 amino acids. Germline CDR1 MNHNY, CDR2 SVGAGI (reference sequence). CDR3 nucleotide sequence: TGTGCCAGCAGGACGGGGGGCACTAATGAAAAACTGTTTTTT. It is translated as CASRTGGTNEKLFF.

CDR3 sequence: CASSPDDSNQPQHF. CDR3 sequence (DNA): TGTGCCAGCAGCCCGGATGATAGCAATCAGCCCCAGCATTTT. The rearrangement links TRBV6-5 to TRBJ1-5; D is unclear. Germline V lookup: CDR1 MNHEY, CDR2 SVGAGI. This CDR3 has 14 residues. Trimming stripped 6 bases from V and 0 bases from J, with 9 bases between.

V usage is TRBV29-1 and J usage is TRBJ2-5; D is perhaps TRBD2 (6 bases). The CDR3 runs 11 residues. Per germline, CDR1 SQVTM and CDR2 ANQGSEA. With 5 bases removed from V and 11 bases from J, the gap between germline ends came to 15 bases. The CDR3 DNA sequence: TGCAGCGTTTCACTAGCAAACGCACAGTACTTC. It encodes CSVSLANAQYF.

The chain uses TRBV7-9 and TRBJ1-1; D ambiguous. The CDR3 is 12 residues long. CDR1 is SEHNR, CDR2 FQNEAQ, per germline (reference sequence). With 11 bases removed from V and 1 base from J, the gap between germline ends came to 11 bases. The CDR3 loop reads CALGRKNTEAFF. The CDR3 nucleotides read TGTGCCCTCGGTCGTAAGAACACTGAAGCTTTCTTT.

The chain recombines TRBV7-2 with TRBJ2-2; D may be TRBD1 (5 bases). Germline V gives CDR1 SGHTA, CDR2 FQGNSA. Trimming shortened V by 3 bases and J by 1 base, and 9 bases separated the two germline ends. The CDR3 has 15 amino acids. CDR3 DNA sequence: TGTGCCAGCAGCTTTTCAGGGCAGAACACCGGGGAGCTGTTTTTT. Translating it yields CASSFSGQNTGELFF.

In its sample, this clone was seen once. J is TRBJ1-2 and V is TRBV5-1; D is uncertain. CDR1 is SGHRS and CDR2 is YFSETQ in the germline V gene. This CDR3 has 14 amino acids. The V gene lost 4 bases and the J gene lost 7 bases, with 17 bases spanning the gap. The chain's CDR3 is CASSVAPGLGGYTF. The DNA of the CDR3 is TGCGCCAGCAGCGTAGCACCGGGCCTTGGTGGCTACACCTTC.

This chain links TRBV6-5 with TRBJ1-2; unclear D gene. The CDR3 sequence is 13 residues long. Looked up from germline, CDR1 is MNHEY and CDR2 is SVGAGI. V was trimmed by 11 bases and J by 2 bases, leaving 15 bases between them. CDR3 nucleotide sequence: TGTGCCCTCTACACCTTGGGGAACTATGGCTACACCTTC. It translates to CALYTLGNYGYTF.

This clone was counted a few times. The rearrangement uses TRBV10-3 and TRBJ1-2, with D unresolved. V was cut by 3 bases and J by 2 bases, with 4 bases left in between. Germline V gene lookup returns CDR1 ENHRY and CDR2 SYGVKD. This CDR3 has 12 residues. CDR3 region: CAISEGNYGYTF. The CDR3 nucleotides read TGTGCCATCAGTGAAGGGAACTATGGCTACACCTTC.

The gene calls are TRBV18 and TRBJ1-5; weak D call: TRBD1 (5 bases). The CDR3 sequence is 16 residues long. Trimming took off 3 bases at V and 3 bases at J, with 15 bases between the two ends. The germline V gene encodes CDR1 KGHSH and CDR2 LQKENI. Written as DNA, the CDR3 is TGTGCCAGCTCACCCTCGTTCCGGGGCTACAATCAGCCCCAGCATTTT. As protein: CASSPSFRGYNQPQHF.

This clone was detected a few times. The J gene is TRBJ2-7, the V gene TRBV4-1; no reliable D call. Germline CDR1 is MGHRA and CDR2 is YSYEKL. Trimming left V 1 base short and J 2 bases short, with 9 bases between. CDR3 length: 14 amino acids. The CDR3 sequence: CASSQGVSPYEQYF. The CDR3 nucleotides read TGCGCCAGCAGCCAAGGCGTCAGCCCCTACGAGCAGTACTTC.

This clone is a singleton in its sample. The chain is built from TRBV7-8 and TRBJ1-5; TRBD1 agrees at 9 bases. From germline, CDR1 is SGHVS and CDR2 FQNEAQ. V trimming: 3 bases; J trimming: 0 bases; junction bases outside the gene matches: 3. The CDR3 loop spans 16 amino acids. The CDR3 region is CASSLIQGASNQPQHF. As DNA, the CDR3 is TGTGCCAGCAGCTTGATACAGGGGGCTAGCAATCAGCCCCAGCATTTT.

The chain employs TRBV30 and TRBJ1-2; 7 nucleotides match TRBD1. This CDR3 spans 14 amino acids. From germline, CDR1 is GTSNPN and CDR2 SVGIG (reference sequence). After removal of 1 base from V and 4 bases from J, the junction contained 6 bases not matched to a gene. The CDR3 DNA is TGTGCCTGGAGTGCAAAAAGACAGGGCTATGGCTACACCTTC. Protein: CAWSAKRQGYGYTF.

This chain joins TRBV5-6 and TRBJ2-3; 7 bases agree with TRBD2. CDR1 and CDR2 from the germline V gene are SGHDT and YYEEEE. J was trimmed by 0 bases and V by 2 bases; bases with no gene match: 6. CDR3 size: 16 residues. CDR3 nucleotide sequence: TGTGCCAGCAGCTTTCTAGCGGACTCAAGCACAGATACGCAGTATTTT. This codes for CASSFLADSSTDTQYF.

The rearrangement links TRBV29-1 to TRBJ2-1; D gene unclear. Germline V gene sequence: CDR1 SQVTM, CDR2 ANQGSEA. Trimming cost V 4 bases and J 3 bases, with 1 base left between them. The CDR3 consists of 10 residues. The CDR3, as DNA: TGCAGCGTTGTCTACAATGAGCAGTTCTTC. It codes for CSVVYNEQFF.

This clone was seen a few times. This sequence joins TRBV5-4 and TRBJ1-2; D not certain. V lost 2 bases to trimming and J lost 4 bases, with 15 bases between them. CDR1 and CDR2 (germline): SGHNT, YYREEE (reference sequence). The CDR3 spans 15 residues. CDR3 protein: CASSLGGGIGYGYTF. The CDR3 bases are TGTGCCAGCAGCTTAGGCGGTGGTATTGGCTATGGCTACACCTTC. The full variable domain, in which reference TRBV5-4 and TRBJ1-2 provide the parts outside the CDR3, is ETGVTQSPTHLIKTRGQQVTLRCSSQSGHNTVSWYQQALGQGPQFIFQYYREEENGRGNFPPRFSGLQFPNYSSELNVNALELDDSALYLCASSLGGGIGYGYTFGSGTRLTVV.

DNA of the CDR3: TGCAGCGTTGTGGTGAACGCAGATACGCAGTATTTT. Translating gives CSVVVNADTQYF. The chain joins TRBV29-1 to TRBJ2-3; D call uncertain. Germline-derived CDR1 and CDR2 are SQVTM and ANQGSEA. Trimming removed 4 bases at V and 4 bases at J, with 9 bases between. The CDR3 runs 12 residues.

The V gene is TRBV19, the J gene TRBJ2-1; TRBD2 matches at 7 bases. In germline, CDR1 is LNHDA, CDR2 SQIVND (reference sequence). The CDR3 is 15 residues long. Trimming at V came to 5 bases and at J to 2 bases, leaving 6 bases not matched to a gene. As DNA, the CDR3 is TGTGCCAGTAGTTTACCGGGACTACCCTACAATGAGCAGTTCTTC. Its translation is CASSLPGLPYNEQFF.

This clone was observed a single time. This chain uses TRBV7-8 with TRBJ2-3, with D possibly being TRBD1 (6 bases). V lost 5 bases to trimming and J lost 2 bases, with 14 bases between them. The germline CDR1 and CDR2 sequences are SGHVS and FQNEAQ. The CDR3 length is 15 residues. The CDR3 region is CASSGDILHTDTQYF. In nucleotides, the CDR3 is TGTGCCAGCAGCGGGGACATCCTACACACAGATACGCAGTATTTT.

The chain's CDR3 is CASSSGTVYGYTF. CDR3 DNA sequence: TGTGCCAGCAGTTCGGGGACAGTCTATGGCTACACCTTC. V and J are TRBV27 and TRBJ1-2, with 7 positions matching TRBD1. V lost 4 bases to trimming and J lost 4 bases; unmatched junction nucleotides: 3. The CDR3 loop spans 13 amino acids. Germline V gene data show CDR1 as MNHEY and CDR2 as SMNVEV (reference sequence).

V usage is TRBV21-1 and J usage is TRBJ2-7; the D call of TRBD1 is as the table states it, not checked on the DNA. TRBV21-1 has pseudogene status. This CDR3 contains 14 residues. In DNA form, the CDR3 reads TGTGCCAGCAGAAGGACAGGGGGCTGGCACGAGCAGTACTTC. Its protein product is CASRRTGGWHEQYF.